This T cell receptor (beta chain) was documented in a study of blood T cell repertoires in COVID-19. Method: immunoSEQ multiplex PCR; TCRdb's copy keeps in-frame clones and lacks some. The sample has under 300,000 clones; around 90% are singletons. The CDR3 spans 15 residues. The ends were cut back, 3 bases at V and 5 bases at J, with 15 bases in the middle. Germline values: CDR1 SGHAT, CDR2 FQNNGV. The chain has TRBV11-2 and TRBJ2-3, with D unclear. The receptor was isolated from a woman aged 35 to 49 who had recovered from COVID-19. Sequencing was performed on peripheral blood. The CDR3 here is CASSFAANGLDTQYF. Here the CDR3 DNA reads TGTGCCAGCAGCTTTGCGGCTAACGGGTTAGATACGCAGTATTTT.